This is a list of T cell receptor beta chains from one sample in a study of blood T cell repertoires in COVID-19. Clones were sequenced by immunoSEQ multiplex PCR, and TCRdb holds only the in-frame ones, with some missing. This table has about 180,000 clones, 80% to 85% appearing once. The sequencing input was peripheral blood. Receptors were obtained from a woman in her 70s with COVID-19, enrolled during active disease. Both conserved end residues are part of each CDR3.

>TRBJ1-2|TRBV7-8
CASSPQQGREWNNYGYTF
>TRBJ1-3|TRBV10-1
CASLRPSNTIYF
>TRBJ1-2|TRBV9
CASSMTGGRGYTF
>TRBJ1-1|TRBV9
CASSPRVNTEAFF
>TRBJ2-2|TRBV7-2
CASSSQGANTGELFF
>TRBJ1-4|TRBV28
CASSPPGSRSEKLFF
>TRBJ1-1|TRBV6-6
CASIRAGGSNTEAFF
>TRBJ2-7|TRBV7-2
CASSLGGGEQYF
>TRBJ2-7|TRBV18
CASSPAQGSYEQYF
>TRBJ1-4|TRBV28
CASYPRRGATNEKLFF
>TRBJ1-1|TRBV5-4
CASSPPGTGVLGTEAFF
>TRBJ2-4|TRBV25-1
CASSGGGTKNIQYF
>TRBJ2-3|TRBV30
CARAGGSIDTQYF
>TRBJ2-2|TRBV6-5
CASSYSYNTGELFF
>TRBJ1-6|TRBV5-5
CASSGGTGYNSPLHF
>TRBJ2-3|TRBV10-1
CASSEVRLAGGVFTDTQYF
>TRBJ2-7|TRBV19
CASSIRPGQGAYEQYF
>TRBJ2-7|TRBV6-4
CASSRGLAGVNEQYF
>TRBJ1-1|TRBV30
CAWSGANTEAFF
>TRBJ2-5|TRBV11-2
CASSLSRGAQETQYF
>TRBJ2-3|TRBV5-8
CASSLGTGSWTDTQYF
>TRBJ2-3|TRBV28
CASSIAGFTDTQYF
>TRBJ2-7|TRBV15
CATSRVWTSGSNSYEQYF
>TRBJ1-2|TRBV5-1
CASSSQQGLNGYTF
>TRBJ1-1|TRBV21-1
CASSKVSGRATEAFF
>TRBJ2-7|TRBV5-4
CASSSQGGEQYF
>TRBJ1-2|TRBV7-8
CASSLVARGDVGYTF
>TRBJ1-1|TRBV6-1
CASSEDGGPSTEAFF
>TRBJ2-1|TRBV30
CAWSVLASGNNEQFF
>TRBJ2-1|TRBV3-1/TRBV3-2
CASSQRGGSDEQFF
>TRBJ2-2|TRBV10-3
CAISDRTQGADGELFF
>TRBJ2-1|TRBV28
CASRSQGSKSYNEQFF
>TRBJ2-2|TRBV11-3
CASSPGTSSNTGELFF
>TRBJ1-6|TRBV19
CASSNGQGSPLHF
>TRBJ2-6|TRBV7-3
CASSPDRASVSGANVLTF
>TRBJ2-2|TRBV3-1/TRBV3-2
CASSQGLAGDRTGELFF
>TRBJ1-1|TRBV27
CASSRRGEAFF
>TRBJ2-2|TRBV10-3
CAISGAASGISGELFF
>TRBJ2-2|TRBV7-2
CASSPRGFRTGELFF
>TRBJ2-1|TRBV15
CATSRGGQENEQFF
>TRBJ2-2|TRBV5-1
CASSQTSGGTGELFF
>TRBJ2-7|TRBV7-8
CASSLPGEYEQYF
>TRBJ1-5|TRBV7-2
CASSLRGNGNQPQHF
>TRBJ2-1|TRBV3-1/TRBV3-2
CASSLIGGRYNEQFF
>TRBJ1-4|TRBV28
CASSSDRVDEKLFF
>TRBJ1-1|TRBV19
CASRFGDAGAFF
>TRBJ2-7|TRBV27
CASSSPGLAGRFSYEQYF
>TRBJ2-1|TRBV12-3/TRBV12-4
CASTPSSYNEQFF
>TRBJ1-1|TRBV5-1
CASSFNLQGISMNTEAFF